This T cell receptor (beta chain) was profiled in a study of T cell clonality in common variable immunodeficiency (dated by TCRdb to between 2014 and 2016). CVID was diagnosed by standard criteria: serum IgG, IgA and/or IgM reduced below normal range, plus specific antibody deficiency. A total of 44 subjects (around 15 female and roughly 30 male; age range roughly 9 to 70 years, mean age roughly 40) were included in the CVID group. Most CVID patients and most healthy controls were of Caucasian heritage. At the time of study participation, every CVID subject had been on replacement immunoglobulin therapy for at least one year. At the time of blood collection, no CVID subject was ill or was being treated with immunomodulatory or immunosuppressive medication. Heparinized peripheral whole blood samples of about 5 to 9 ml were collected from each donor. Genomic DNA from adults with common variable immune deficiency (CVID) and from healthy adult controls was used to sequence TCRbeta CDR3 repertoires. Diluted blood was subjected to density centrifugation over Hypaque 1077 or Ficoll-Paque for isolation of peripheral blood mononuclear cells. Genomic DNA was obtained from unsorted mononuclear cells through either Qiagen column purification or a centrifugation-based method.

For sequencing, equivalent amounts of genomic DNA were input from CVID and control samples. For every sample, a 60 bp segment covering the rearranged TCRbeta CDR3 region was amplified and then sequenced. TCRbeta amplification used the immunoSEQ assay, a bias-corrected multiplex PCR with high-throughput sequencing. Per the source publication's procedure: Every unique nucleotide sequence counted as a clone and was annotated with V, D and J genes, copy number and frequency. Sequences were labeled productive if in frame, and non-productive if out of frame or containing stop codons. Clonality was calculated from Shannon's entropy as previously described. The predicted amino acid sequences of productive clones were used to derive the mean CDR3 Kyte-Doolittle hydropathy. Hierarchical clustering of scaled V gene usage was performed with the R hclust function using Manhattan distance and complete linkage. Sharing of clones by CDR3 amino acid sequence was evaluated by resampling 12 repertoires per group over 100 rounds. The repertoires were searched for 70 published EBV-specific and roughly 240 published CMV-specific TCRbeta sequences. After a couple of CVID samples that produced fewer than 10,000 sequences were dropped from the analysis, some 43 CVID repertoires remained. This is the immuneACCESS table as TCRdb keeps it, with only in-frame sequences that have V and J called. A part of the clones is gone; compared with another copy, unresolved V genes explain less than half, and the rest is unexplained. V, J and clone size derive from that table, while D and trimming were established from the DNA sequence. In this sample the table shows approximately 30,000 clones, and no singletons are among them. Around 6.7% of the sample is taken by the ten largest.

Details on this clone: Its antigen remains unidentified. The CDR3 end lies 3 residues beyond the end of the read and is filled in from the germline J gene.

For this chain, trimming is 5 bases at the V end and 2 bases at the J end, and the number of junction bases without a gene match is 11. The CDR3 runs 15 residues from the cysteine to the phenylalanine. Shown are 36 bases from within the CDR3, in frame from base 1. CDR1 and CDR2, per the germline V gene (reference sequence), are DFQATT and SNEGSKA. General conclusions and limits of the study: Compared with healthy controls, CVID subjects showed increased TCRbeta clonality (t-test p = 0.018), a feature most characteristic of about a third of subjects. Healthy controls shared more TCRbeta clones with each other than CVID subjects shared among themselves (p < 0.0001). Patient heterogeneity within the CVID cohort put limits on correlating repertoire features with clinical complications. Even though DNA input was the same, control samples had an average of around 81,000 unique sequences each, compared with roughly 34,000 in CVID samples. CVID TCRbeta sequences reportedly showed fewer deletions and N-nucleotide insertions and lacked highly modified clones with 13 or more V deletions. According to the authors, finding the cause of the higher clonality in CVID would require sequencing the repertoires of T cell subpopulations.

The sequenced sample consisted of peripheral blood mononuclear cells. The chain links TRBV20-1 with TRBJ2-5, with 7 central nucleotides matching TRBD2. This receptor was taken from a human donor with common variable immunodeficiency. This receptor carries the CDR3 CSALLLAADQETQYF. CDR3 bases read: TGCAGTGCTTTACTTCTAGCGGCCGATCAAGAGACC.